The sequence of this T cell receptor (beta chain) was determined in a study of post-analysis software for immune sequencing data. Study at large: Clinical courses comprised relapsing-remitting, secondary progressive and progressive-relapsing multiple sclerosis.

Study observations and caveats: Included in a set of five TRBV segments more frequent in patients than controls were TRBV5-6, TRBV5-1 and TRBV20-1. F-measure co-clustering was strong for batch-matched samples. There was significantly lower normalized Chao1 diversity in multiple sclerosis patients than in controls.

The trim removed 3 bases at V and 7 bases at J, leaving 12 bases unmatched. The CDR3 consists of 14 residues. Germline CDR1 is DFQATT and CDR2 is SNEGSKA (reference sequence). This clonotype has more than one count but fewer than ten. As yet, its antigen is unknown. The library was made from cDNA and included unique molecular identifiers. There were 1 to 10 million T cells, and 450,000 to 550,000 cDNA molecules came from them. TCRdb re-derived calls from the PCR reads in MiXCR, one entry per CDR3 protein. Here the sample spans 740,000 or so distinct CDR3 sequences, around 50% being singletons. The sequencing sample was made of blood. This sequence joins TRBV20-1 and TRBJ2-7; 7 bases match TRBD2. This TCR came from a girl aged 5-17 years with multiple sclerosis. CDR3 DNA sequence: TGCAGTGCTAGCGCGGGGGACTCAACGGAGGAGCAGTACTTC. Residues: CSASAGDSTEEQYF.